This T cell receptor (beta chain) was sequenced during a study of T-cell reconstitution after alpha-beta-depleted transplantation in children. Whole-study findings and limits: From surviving recipient T cells and thymic progenitors came the high day-60 TCRbeta diversity observed in some patients.

TCRbeta library construction was performed incorporating unique molecular identifiers. TCRdb reprocessed the PCR reads with MiXCR, giving one entry per CDR3 protein. The profile covers 600,000 to 800,000 distinct CDR3 sequences, with about an eighth appearing a single time and 0.79% taken by the ten largest. CDR3 size: 16 residues. Trimming removed 6 bases from V and 2 bases from J, with 16 bases in between. As concerns this clonotype: Antigen unknown. A much larger clone lies one base from this, so it may be a read error.

The rearrangement uses TRBV12-3 or TRBV12-4 and TRBJ2-2; D unclear. Sequencing was performed on PBMCs, taken before TCRalphabeta/CD19-depleted stem cell transplant. This TCR was recovered from a girl aged 2-10 years with congenital amegakaryocytic thrombocytopenia, due to receive a stem cell transplant. The CDR3 loop is CASSLKFGLNTGELFF. DNA for the CDR3: TGTGCCAGCAGCCTTAAGTTCGGGCTTAACACCGGGGAGCTGTTTTTT.